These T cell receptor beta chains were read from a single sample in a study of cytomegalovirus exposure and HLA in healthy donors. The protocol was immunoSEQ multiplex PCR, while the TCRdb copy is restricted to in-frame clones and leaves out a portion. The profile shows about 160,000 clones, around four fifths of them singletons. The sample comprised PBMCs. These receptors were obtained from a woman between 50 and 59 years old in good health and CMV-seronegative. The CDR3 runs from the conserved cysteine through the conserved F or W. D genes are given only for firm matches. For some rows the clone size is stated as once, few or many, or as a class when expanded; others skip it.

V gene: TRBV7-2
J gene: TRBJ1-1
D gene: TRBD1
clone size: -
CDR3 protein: CASSLSVRQGNTEAFF
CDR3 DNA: TGTGCCAGCAGCTTGTCGGTGAGACAGGGGAACACTGAAGCTTTCTTT

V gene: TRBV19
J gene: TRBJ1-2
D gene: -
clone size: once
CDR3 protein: CASSMPRGVLGGYTF
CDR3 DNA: TGTGCCAGTAGTATGCCCCGGGGAGTGCTAGGTGGCTACACCTTC

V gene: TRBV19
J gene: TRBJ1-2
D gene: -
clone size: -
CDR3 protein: CASSLSQGPNYGYTF
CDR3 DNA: TGTGCCAGTAGTTTATCCCAGGGTCCCAACTATGGCTACACCTTC

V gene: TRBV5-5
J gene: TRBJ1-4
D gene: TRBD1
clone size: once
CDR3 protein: CATTTGQGLSTNEKLFF
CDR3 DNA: TGTGCCACTACGACGGGACAGGGACTTTCAACTAATGAAAAACTGTTTTTT

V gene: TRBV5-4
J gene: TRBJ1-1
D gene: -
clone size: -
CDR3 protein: CASLLTTMNTEAFF
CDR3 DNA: TGTGCCAGTCTACTCACCACCATGAACACTGAAGCTTTCTTT

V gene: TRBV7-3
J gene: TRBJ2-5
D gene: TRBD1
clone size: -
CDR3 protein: CASGQGGLQETQYF
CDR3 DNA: TGTGCCAGCGGACAGGGGGGACTCCAAGAGACCCAGTACTTC

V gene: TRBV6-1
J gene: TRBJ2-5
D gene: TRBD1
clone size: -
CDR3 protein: CASNDRAQETQYF
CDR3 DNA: TGTGCCAGCAACGACAGGGCTCAAGAGACCCAGTACTTC

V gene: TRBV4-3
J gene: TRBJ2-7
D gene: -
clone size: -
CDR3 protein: CASSQDKVFPYEQYF
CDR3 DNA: TGCGCCAGCAGCCAAGATAAAGTATTCCCCTACGAGCAGTACTTC

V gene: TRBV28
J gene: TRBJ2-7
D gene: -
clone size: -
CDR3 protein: CASSSPGFLGEQYF
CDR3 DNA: TGTGCCAGCAGTTCCCCGGGATTTTTGGGCGAGCAGTACTTC

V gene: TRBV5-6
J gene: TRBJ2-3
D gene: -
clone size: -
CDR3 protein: CASSLARQDTQYF
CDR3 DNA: TGTGCCAGCAGCTTGGCTCGACAGGATACGCAGTATTTT

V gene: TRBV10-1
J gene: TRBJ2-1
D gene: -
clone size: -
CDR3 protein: CASSESSLGLSSYNEQFF
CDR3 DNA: TGCGCCAGCAGTGAGTCGAGTTTGGGGCTAAGCTCCTACAATGAGCAGTTCTTC

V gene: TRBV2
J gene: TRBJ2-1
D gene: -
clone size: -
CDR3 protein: CASSASSPYNEQFF
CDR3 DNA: TGTGCCAGCAGTGCGAGTAGCCCCTACAATGAGCAGTTCTTC

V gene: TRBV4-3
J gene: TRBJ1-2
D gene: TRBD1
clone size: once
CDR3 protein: CASSQAGTGSNYGYTF
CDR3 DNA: TGCGCCAGCAGCCAAGCGGGGACAGGGTCTAACTATGGCTACACCTTC

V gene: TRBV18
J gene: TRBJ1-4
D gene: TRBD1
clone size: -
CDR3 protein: CASSPDRENEKLFF
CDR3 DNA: TGTGCCAGCTCACCTGACAGGGAGAATGAAAAACTGTTTTTT

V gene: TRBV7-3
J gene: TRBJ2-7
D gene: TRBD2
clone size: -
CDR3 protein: CASSHDSGGTYEQYF
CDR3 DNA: TGTGCCAGCAGCCATGACAGCGGGGGAACCTACGAGCAGTACTTC

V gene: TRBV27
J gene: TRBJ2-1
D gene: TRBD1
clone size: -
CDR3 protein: CASSRIDRGFRNEQFF
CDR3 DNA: TGTGCCAGCAGTCGGATTGACAGGGGTTTCAGGAATGAGCAGTTCTTC

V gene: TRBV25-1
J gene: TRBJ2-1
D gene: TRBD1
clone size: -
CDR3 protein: CASSEKPGQEYNEQFF
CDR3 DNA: TGTGCCAGCAGTGAAAAACCGGGACAGGAGTACAATGAGCAGTTCTTC

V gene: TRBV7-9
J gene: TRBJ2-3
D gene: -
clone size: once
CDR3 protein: CAGTRVGTQYF
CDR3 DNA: TGTGCCGGAACGAGGGTCGGTACGCAGTATTTT

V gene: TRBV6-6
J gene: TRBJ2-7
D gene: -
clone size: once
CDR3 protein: CASSSYPDSSYEQYF
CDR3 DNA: TGTGCCAGCAGTTCATACCCCGACAGCTCCTACGAGCAGTACTTC

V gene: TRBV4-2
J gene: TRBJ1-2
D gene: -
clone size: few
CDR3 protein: CASSQQVENYGYTF
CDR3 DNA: TGTGCCAGCAGCCAACAAGTCGAGAACTATGGCTACACCTTC

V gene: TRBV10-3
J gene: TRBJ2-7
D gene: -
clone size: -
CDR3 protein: CAISESDASRLNYEQYF
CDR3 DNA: TGTGCCATCAGTGAGTCAGATGCGAGCCGTTTAAACTACGAGCAGTACTTC

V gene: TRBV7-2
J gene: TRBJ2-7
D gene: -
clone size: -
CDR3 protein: CASSLRGEQYF
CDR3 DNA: TGTGCCAGCAGCTTAAGAGGCGAGCAGTACTTC

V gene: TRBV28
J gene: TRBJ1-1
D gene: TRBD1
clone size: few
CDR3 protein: CASRDRTGKRTEAFF
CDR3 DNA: TGTGCCAGCAGGGACCGGACAGGGAAGAGGACTGAAGCTTTCTTT

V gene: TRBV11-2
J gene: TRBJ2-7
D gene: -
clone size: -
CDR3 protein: CASSLGQVYEQYF
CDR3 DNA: TGTGCCAGCAGCTTAGGACAGGTCTACGAGCAGTACTTC

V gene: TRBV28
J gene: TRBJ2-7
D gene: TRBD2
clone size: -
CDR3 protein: CASRTSASYEQYF
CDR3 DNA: TGTGCCAGCAGAACTAGCGCATCCTACGAGCAGTACTTC

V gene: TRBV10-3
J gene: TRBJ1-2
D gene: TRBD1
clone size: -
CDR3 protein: CAISPGTGFYGYTF
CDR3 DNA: TGTGCCATCAGCCCTGGGACAGGGTTCTATGGCTACACCTTC

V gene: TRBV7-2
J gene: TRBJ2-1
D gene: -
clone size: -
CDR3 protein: CASSLHSRGEQFF
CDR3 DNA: TGTGCCAGCAGCTTACACTCCAGAGGGGAGCAGTTCTTC

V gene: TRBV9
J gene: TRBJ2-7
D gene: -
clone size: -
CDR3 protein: CASSVGVDTTYEQYF
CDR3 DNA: TGTGCCAGCAGCGTAGGGGTGGACACCACCTACGAGCAGTACTTC

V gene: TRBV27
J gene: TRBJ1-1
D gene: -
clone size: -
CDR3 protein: CASSFTGRDTEAFF
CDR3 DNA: TGTGCCAGCAGTTTCACAGGGAGAGACACTGAAGCTTTCTTT

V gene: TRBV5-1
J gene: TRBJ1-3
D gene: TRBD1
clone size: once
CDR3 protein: CASSLAGTGNTIYF
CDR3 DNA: TGCGCCAGCAGCTTGGCCGGGACAGGGAACACCATATATTTT

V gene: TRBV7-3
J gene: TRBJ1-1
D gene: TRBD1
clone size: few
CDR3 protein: CASSPHRGPNTEAFF
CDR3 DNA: TGTGCCAGCAGCCCGCACAGGGGACCGAACACTGAAGCTTTCTTT

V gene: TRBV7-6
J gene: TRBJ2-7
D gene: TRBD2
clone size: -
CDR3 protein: CASSLGGQGGEQYF
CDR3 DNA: TGTGCCAGCAGCTTAGGAGGGCAGGGAGGGGAGCAGTACTTC

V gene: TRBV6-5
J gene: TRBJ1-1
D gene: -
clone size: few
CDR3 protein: CASQTGQNTEAFF
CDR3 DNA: TGTGCCAGCCAGACAGGCCAGAACACTGAAGCTTTCTTT

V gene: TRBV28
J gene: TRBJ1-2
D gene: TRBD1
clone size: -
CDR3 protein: CASRNGQGRNYGYTF
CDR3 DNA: TGTGCCAGCAGGAATGGACAGGGGAGGAACTATGGCTACACCTTC

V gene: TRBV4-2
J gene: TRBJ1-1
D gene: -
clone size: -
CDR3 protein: CASSQDTLAGTEAFF
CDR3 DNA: TGTGCCAGCAGCCAAGATACCCTAGCGGGTACTGAAGCTTTCTTT

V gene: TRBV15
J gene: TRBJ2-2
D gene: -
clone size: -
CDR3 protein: CATSRGHEELFF
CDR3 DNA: TGTGCCACCAGCAGAGGACACGAGGAGCTGTTTTTT

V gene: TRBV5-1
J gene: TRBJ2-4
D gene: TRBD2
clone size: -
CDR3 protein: CASSLVTSAGSKNIQYF
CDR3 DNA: TGCGCCAGCAGCTTGGTAACTAGCGCGGGCTCCAAAAACATTCAGTACTTC

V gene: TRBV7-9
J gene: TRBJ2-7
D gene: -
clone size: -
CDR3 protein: CASSAQGGTLIYEQYF
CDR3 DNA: TGTGCCAGCAGCGCTCAAGGCGGGACTCTCATCTACGAGCAGTACTTC

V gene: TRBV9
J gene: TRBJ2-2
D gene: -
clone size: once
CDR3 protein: CASSVRVDTGELFF
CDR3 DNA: TGTGCCAGCAGCGTCAGGGTAGACACCGGGGAGCTGTTTTTT